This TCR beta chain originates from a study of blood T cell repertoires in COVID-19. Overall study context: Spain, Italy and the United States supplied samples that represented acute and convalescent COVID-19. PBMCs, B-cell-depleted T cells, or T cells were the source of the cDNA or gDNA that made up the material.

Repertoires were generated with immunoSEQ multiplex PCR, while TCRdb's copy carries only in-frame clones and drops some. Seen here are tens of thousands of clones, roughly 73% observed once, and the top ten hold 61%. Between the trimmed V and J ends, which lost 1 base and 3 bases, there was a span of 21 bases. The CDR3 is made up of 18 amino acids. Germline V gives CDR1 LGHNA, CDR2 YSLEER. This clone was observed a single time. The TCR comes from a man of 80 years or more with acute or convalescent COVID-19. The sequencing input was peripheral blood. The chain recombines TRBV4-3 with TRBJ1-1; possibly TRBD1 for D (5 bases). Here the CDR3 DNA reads TGCGCCAGCAGCCAAGCGCCTCAGGGCCTTACTGGGGACACTGAAGCTTTCTTT. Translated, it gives CASSQAPQGLTGDTEAFF.